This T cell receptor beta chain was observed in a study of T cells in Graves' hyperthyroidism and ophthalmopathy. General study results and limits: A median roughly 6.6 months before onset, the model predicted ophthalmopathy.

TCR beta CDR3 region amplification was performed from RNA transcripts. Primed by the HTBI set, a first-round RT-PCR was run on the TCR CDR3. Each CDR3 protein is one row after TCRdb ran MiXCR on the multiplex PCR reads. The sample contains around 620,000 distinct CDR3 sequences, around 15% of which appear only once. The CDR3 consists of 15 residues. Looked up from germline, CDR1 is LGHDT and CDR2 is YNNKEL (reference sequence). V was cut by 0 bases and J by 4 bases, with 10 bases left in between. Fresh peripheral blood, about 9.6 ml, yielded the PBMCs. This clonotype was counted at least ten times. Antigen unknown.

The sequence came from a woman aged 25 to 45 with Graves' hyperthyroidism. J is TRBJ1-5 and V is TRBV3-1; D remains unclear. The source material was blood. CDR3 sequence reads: CASSQDITPNQPQHF. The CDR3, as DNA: TGTGCCAGCAGCCAAGATATCACACCTAATCAGCCCCAGCATTTT.